This T cell receptor (beta chain) was documented in a study of control samples from healthy donors and cancer patients. Sequencing was performed with immunoSEQ multiplex PCR; in TCRdb, only in-frame clones are kept and a portion is missing. The repertoire holds 150,000 to 200,000 clones, with 91% as singletons. The CDR3 has 13 residues. Trimming shortened V by 4 bases and J by 3 bases, and 10 bases separated the two germline ends. The germline V gene encodes CDR1 SGHRS and CDR2 YFSETQ. The TCR comes from a woman aged 25 to 39 in good health. The V and J genes are TRBV5-1 and TRBJ1-1, with a weak D call TRBD1 (6 bases). The sequencing input was blood. The CDR3 region has the DNA TGCGCCAGCAGCCCAGGGGTCCACACTGAAGCTTTCTTT. Translation: CASSPGVHTEAFF.